The 32 T cell receptor beta chains below all came from one sample that was sequenced in a study of vaccination and CD4 T cells after COVID-19. Sequenced with the Oncomine TCR Beta short-read assay was DNA taken from cultured CD4+ T cells. Using its own MiXCR run on the PCR reads, TCRdb lists one record per CDR3 protein. This sample carries around 8,100 distinct CDR3 sequences, about 32% of them seen once, and the ten largest clones take more than 25%. Noted treatment: roughly 10-day PBMC culture with coronavirus spike peptide pools or control peptides (ViraFEST assay). Their recognized antigens are unknown. The sample consisted of cultured CD4+ T cells from blood. The receptors here all came from a human donor with COVID-19.

This clonotype was counted between two and nine times. This chain joins TRBV15 and TRBJ2-5, with D maybe TRBD2 (5 bases). This CDR3 has 13 amino acids. Deletions cut 0 bases from V and 5 bases from J, with 7 bases between. Looked up from germline, CDR1 is LNHNV and CDR2 is YYDKDF (reference sequence). DNA for the CDR3: TGTGCCACCAGCAGAGATCCGGGGGAGACCCAGTACTTC. It yields the protein CATSRDPGETQYF.

V is TRBV28 and J is TRBJ2-7, with no clear D. The CDR3 runs 12 residues. CDR1 is MDHEN and CDR2 is SYDVKM in the germline V gene. V shed 6 bases and J shed 2 bases, with 8 bases lying between them. CDR3 nucleotides: TGTGCCAGCAGACAGACTGCCTACGAGCAGTACTTC. This sequence encodes CASRQTAYEQYF.

The chain combines TRBV6-1 with TRBJ1-4; D ambiguous. Germline CDR1 and CDR2: MNHNS and SASEGT. This CDR3 region has 13 residues. Trimming cost V 7 bases and J 8 bases, with 14 bases left between them. The CDR3 DNA follows: TGTGCCAGCAATCTCTACGACTCAGAAAAACTGTTTTTT. Its protein is CASNLYDSEKLFF.

The table lists this clonotype with a count of one. The gene calls are TRBV20-1 and TRBJ2-7; the D gene is possibly TRBD1 (7 bases). This CDR3 is built from 14 residues. Trimming took off 6 bases at V and 0 bases at J, with 15 bases between the two ends. Germline CDR1 DFQATT, CDR2 SNEGSKA (reference sequence). CDR3 in amino acids: CSAGGQRSSYEQYF. The CDR3 coding sequence is TGCAGTGCGGGGGGACAGAGAAGCTCCTACGAGCAGTACTTC.

The CDR3 coding sequence is TGCGCCAGCAGCGAAACAGGGCGGAGTGGCTACACCTTC. It codes for CASSETGRSGYTF. The rearrangement links TRBV10-1 to TRBJ1-2; D is possibly TRBD1 (6 bases). Germline V gene sequence: CDR1 WNHNN, CDR2 SYGVQD (reference sequence). The CDR3 is 13 residues long. Trimming took 6 bases from V and 7 from J, leaving 15 bases between them.

The rearrangement uses TRBV24-1 and TRBJ1-6, with TRBD1 matching over 10 bases. This CDR3 comprises 16 residues. V was clipped by 10 bases and J by 8 bases; unmatched bases: 13. The germline V gene encodes CDR1 KGHDR and CDR2 SFDVKD. The CDR3, as DNA: TGTGCCACGAGGCCGAGGACAGGGGGTCGTTATTCACCCCTCCACTTT. It is translated as CATRPRTGGRYSPLHF.

The chain uses TRBV20-1 and TRBJ2-4; tentative D call: TRBD2 (6 bases). This CDR3 contains 14 residues. Trimming stripped 1 base from V and 3 bases from J, with 10 bases between. Germline V CDR1 and CDR2: DFQATT, SNEGSKA (reference sequence). The CDR3 spells CSARGEAGKNIQYF. In nucleotides, the CDR3 is TGCAGTGCTAGAGGGGAGGCGGGCAAAAACATTCAGTACTTC.

This clonotype was found a few times. The V call is TRBV6-1, the J call TRBJ1-5; 10 bases are a match to TRBD1. CDR3 size: 15 residues. CDR1 and CDR2 (germline): MNHNS, SASEGT. V gave up 6 bases and J gave up 7 bases; unmatched junction bases: 9. The CDR3 nucleotides read TGTGCCAGCAGCCGGACAGGGGGAGTCCACCAGCCCCAGCATTTT. Residues: CASSRTGGVHQPQHF.

This clonotype was seen a handful of times. An end of the junction does not agree with germline; a read error may underlie this. This sequence joins TRBV6-1 and TRBJ1-1; tentatively, D is TRBD1 (5 bases). The CDR3 has 13 amino acids. Germline CDR1 and CDR2: MNHNS and SASEGT. CDR3 nucleotide sequence: TGTGCCAGCAGTGAACGGGGGAGAACTGAGGCTTTCTTT. It translates to CASSERGRTEAFF.

The chain uses TRBV9 and TRBJ2-6, with 9 bases that match TRBD2. V dropped 6 bases and J dropped 4; count of bases not matched to a gene: 8. The CDR3 totals 16 residues. Germline V gene lookup returns CDR1 SGDLS and CDR2 YYNGEE. CDR3 loop: CASNTRGGTGANVLTF. For the CDR3, the DNA is TGTGCCAGCAATACGCGGGGGGGAACCGGGGCCAACGTCCTGACTTTC.

A few counts support this clonotype. This sequence joins TRBV12-3 or TRBV12-4 and TRBJ2-5; possible D gene TRBD1, 6 bases. The CDR3 is made up of 13 amino acids. Trimming took 7 bases from V and 5 from J, leaving 14 bases between them. The CDR3 loop is CASTARGRETQYF. The CDR3 DNA follows: TGTGCCAGCACCGCCAGGGGAAGGGAGACCCAGTACTTC.

The chain has TRBV28 and TRBJ1-4; unclear D gene. The CDR3 is 16 amino acids. CDR1 is MDHEN and CDR2 is SYDVKM in the germline V gene. The V gene lost 5 bases and the J gene lost 8 bases, with 21 bases spanning the gap. DNA for the CDR3: TGTGCCAGCAGTACGAGGACGGCTAGTGGTAGGGAAAAACTGTTTTTT. It encodes CASSTRTASGREKLFF.

This rearrangement joins TRBV9 to TRBJ2-7; 7 bases align to TRBD1. The CDR3 spans 14 residues. The J segment lost 6 bases and the V segment lost 2 bases, leaving 8 bases of the junction unmatched. Germline CDR1 reads SGDLS; CDR2 reads YYNGEE. Here the CDR3 reads CASSVETGVGEQYF. In nucleotides, the CDR3 is TGTGCCAGCAGCGTCGAAACAGGGGTGGGCGAGCAGTACTTC.

CDR3 nucleotides: TGCAGTGCTCTCCCCCCGGGACTTGCAAACACAGATACGCAGTATTTT. This sequence encodes CSALPPGLANTDTQYF. This chain connects TRBV20-1 to TRBJ2-3, with TRBD2 as a possible D gene (6 bases). Germline CDR1 reads DFQATT; CDR2 reads SNEGSKA (reference sequence). V dropped 5 bases and J dropped 2 bases, with 20 bases sitting between them. The CDR3 totals 16 residues.

This chain connects TRBV29-1 to TRBJ1-1; TRBD1 might be the D (6 bases). V was shortened by 5 bases and J by 5 bases, with 15 bases between the two germline ends. Germline loops: CDR1 SQVTM, CDR2 ANQGSEA. This CDR3 comprises 13 residues. The CDR3 loop reads CSVSRQGITEAFF. CDR3 nucleotide sequence: TGCAGCGTTTCCCGGCAGGGGATTACTGAAGCTTTCTTT.

This clonotype occurred a few times. This chain uses TRBV7-8 with TRBJ2-5; D remains ambiguous. Looked up from germline, CDR1 is SGHVS and CDR2 is FQNEAQ. The CDR3 has 15 amino acids. Trimming took off 3 bases at V and 2 bases at J, with 13 bases between the two ends. CDR3 in amino acids: CASSLSGPRQETQYF. The CDR3 DNA reads as TGTGCCAGCAGCTTGTCTGGGCCTCGACAAGAGACCCAGTACTTC.

This clonotype was observed a few times. The CDR3 loop reads CASSEKYTGELFF. For the CDR3, the DNA is TGCGCCAGCAGTGAGAAGTACACCGGGGAGCTGTTTTTT. The chain couples TRBV10-1 to TRBJ2-2, with D unresolved. Trimming left V 2 bases short and J 3 bases short, with 4 bases between. The germline V gene encodes CDR1 WNHNN and CDR2 SYGVQD (reference sequence). The CDR3 contains 13 residues.

This clonotype was seen more than once but under ten times. The chain uses TRBV7-9 and TRBJ2-3; D is undetermined. V was pared by 3 bases and J by 6 bases, with 16 bases between. Germline CDR1 SEHNR, CDR2 FQNEAQ (reference sequence). The CDR3 covers 15 residues. This CDR3 is CASSFAPSPGDTQYF. DNA for the CDR3: TGTGCCAGCAGCTTCGCCCCATCCCCTGGGGATACGCAGTATTTT.

The chain is built from TRBV14 and TRBJ2-6; D uncertain. The germline CDR1 and CDR2 sequences are SGHDN and FVKESK. V lost 3 bases and J lost 0, with 3 bases in between. The CDR3 covers 14 residues. CDR3 nucleotide sequence: TGTGCCAGCAGCCACCTCTCTGGGGCCAACGTCCTGACTTTC. This translates into CASSHLSGANVLTF.

This chain uses TRBV7-8 with TRBJ2-2; TRBD1 aligns across 7 bases. The CDR3 runs to 16 residues. Trimming took 2 bases from V and 5 from J; bases not matched to a gene: 8. CDR1 and CDR2 from the germline V gene are SGHVS and FQNEAQ. The CDR3 here is CASSLRIQGETGELFF. The CDR3 region has the DNA TGTGCCAGCAGCTTAAGAATCCAGGGGGAAACCGGGGAGCTGTTTTTT. Drawing the rest from reference TRBV7-8 and TRBJ2-2, the complete variable domain is GAGVSQSPRYKVAKRGQDVALRCDPISGHVSLFWYQQALGQGPEFLTYFQNEAQLDKSGLPSDRFFAERPEGSVSTLKIQRTQQEDSAVYLCASSLRIQGETGELFFGEGSRLTVL.

The chain has TRBV6-5 and TRBJ1-6; tentative D call: TRBD1 (5 bases). Per the germline V gene, CDR1 is MNHEY and CDR2 is SVGAGI. Trimming removed 0 bases at V and 6 bases at J, with 18 bases between. There are 18 residues in the CDR3. CDR3 nucleotides: TGTGCCAGCAGTTACTCGAGTGGCAGTCGGGGGGGTAATTCACCCCTCCACTTT. It translates to CASSYSSGSRGGNSPLHF.

CDR3 sequence reads: CSAPGWGDYEQYF. CDR3 DNA: TGCAGTGCCCCGGGTTGGGGGGACTACGAGCAGTACTTC. The rearrangement uses TRBV20-1 and TRBJ2-7; maybe TRBD2 (6 bases). Trimming took off 6 bases at V and 3 bases at J, with 15 bases between the two ends. The CDR3 runs to 13 residues. Germline V CDR1 and CDR2: DFQATT, SNEGSKA (reference sequence).

By proportion, this clonotype is large. The chain carries TRBV7-2 and TRBJ2-7; a possible D gene is TRBD2 (6 bases). This CDR3 has 16 amino acids. Trimming pared 4 bases from V and 0 bases from J, leaving 16 bases between. Germline V gives CDR1 SGHTA, CDR2 FQGNSA. The CDR3 protein is CASSSSIRDFSYEQYF. The CDR3 DNA reads as TGTGCCAGCAGCTCGAGCATCCGGGACTTCTCCTACGAGCAGTACTTC.

This clonotype was picked up a small number of times. The chain recombines TRBV7-2 with TRBJ1-5; a weak D match, TRBD1 (5 bases). CDR1 is SGHTA and CDR2 is FQGNSA in the germline V gene. V was trimmed by 4 bases and J by 3 bases, leaving 13 bases between them. The CDR3 is 15 residues long. CDR3 protein: CASSSSGRPNQPQHF. CDR3 DNA sequence: TGTGCCAGCAGCTCCTCGGGACGCCCCAATCAGCCCCAGCATTTT.

This clonotype came up a few times. The V gene is TRBV20-1, the J gene TRBJ2-5, with 8 bases aligning to TRBD1. V dropped 7 bases and J dropped 6; count of bases not matched to a gene: 7. The CDR3 has 12 amino acids. Germline V gives CDR1 DFQATT, CDR2 SNEGSKA (reference sequence). The CDR3 loop reads CSVPTGAQTQYF. CDR3 coding DNA: TGCAGTGTTCCGACAGGGGCACAGACCCAGTACTTC.

The chain recombines TRBV7-2 with TRBJ1-3, with D tentatively TRBD1 (6 bases). The germline V gene has CDR1 SGHTA and CDR2 FQGNSA. The CDR3 extends over 14 amino acids. V dropped 5 bases and J dropped 3 bases, with 11 bases sitting between them. CDR3 region: CASSVRGYGNTIYF. The CDR3 region has the DNA TGTGCCAGCAGCGTCAGGGGTTATGGAAACACCATATATTTT.

CDR3 in amino acids: CASSFQGSVYEQYF. CDR3 sequence (DNA): TGTGCCAGCAGCTTTCAGGGAAGTGTTTACGAGCAGTACTTC. The V call is TRBV7-2, the J call TRBJ2-7, with D perhaps matching TRBD1 (5 bases). Germline V CDR1 and CDR2: SGHTA, FQGNSA. Trimming cost V 3 bases and J 4 bases, with 13 bases left between them. The CDR3 contains 14 residues.

The gene calls are TRBV24-1 and TRBJ1-2, with a possible D match to TRBD1 (5 bases). Trimming cost V 1 base and J 4 bases, with 9 bases left between them. The CDR3 covers 14 residues. Germline V lookup: CDR1 KGHDR, CDR2 SFDVKD. The CDR3 nucleotides are TGTGCCACCAGTGATTTCGGGGGAGCCTATGGCTACACCTTC. It yields the protein CATSDFGGAYGYTF.

This clonotype has more than one count but fewer than ten. The chain combines TRBV29-1 with TRBJ2-3, with 7 bases matching TRBD1. CDR1 and CDR2 from the germline V gene are SQVTM and ANQGSEA. V shed 6 bases and J 3 bases; nucleotides not matched to a gene: 9. The CDR3 loop spans 14 amino acids. The CDR3 protein is CSVNTGEGTDTQYF. The CDR3 region has the DNA TGCAGCGTAAATACAGGGGAAGGGACAGATACGCAGTATTTT.

This clonotype was seen only a few times. The rearrangement joins TRBV11-3 to TRBJ1-6, with 11 bases lining up with TRBD1. Trimming removed 4 bases from V and 14 bases from J; junction bases left unmatched: 7. Germline V gene lookup returns CDR1 SGHNT and CDR2 YENEEA. CDR3 length: 14 amino acids. In DNA, the CDR3 is TGTGCCAGCAGCTCCCGGGACAGGGGGTTAACCCTCCACTTT. Amino acid sequence: CASSSRDRGLTLHF.

This clonotype is labeled medium-sized. The chain recombines TRBV15 with TRBJ1-5; TRBD1 might be the D (5 bases). The CDR3 extends over 14 amino acids. V was trimmed by 5 bases and J by 6 bases, leaving 14 bases between them. Germline values: CDR1 LNHNV, CDR2 YYDKDF (reference sequence). Here the CDR3 DNA reads TGTGCCACCAGCGGCAACCAGGGCCGTCAGCCCCAGCATTTT. As protein: CATSGNQGRQPQHF.

This clonotype turned up a few times. The chain has TRBV2 and TRBJ1-5, with 9 bases aligning to TRBD1. With V trimmed by 5 bases and J by 1 base, 3 bases remained unmatched. Germline V lookup: CDR1 SNHLY, CDR2 FYNNEI. The CDR3 is 15 residues long. CDR3 region: CASSYDRGSNQPQHF. Here the CDR3 DNA reads TGTGCCAGCAGTTACGACAGGGGGAGCAATCAGCCCCAGCATTTT.